Listed here are 3 T cell receptor beta chains from one sample, sequenced in a study of vaccination and CD4 T cells after COVID-19. Treatment defined: roughly 11-day PBMC culture with coronavirus spike peptide pools or control peptides (ViraFEST assay). These receptors have no identified antigens. Sequenced with the Oncomine TCR Beta short-read assay was DNA taken from cultured CD4+ T cells. Using its own MiXCR run on the PCR reads, TCRdb lists one record per CDR3 protein. The table includes approximately 22,000 distinct CDR3 sequences, 60% detected once. The sequences come from CD4+ T cells from blood, cultured in vitro, collected after SARS-CoV-2 vaccination. These receptors originate from a human donor who received a COVID-19 vaccine.

J is TRBJ2-1 and V is TRBV24-1; the match to TRBD2 covers 8 bases. Germline V gene sequence: CDR1 KGHDR, CDR2 SFDVKD. V lost 4 bases to trimming and J lost 3 bases; unmatched junction nucleotides: 13. This CDR3 spans 18 amino acids. The CDR3 region has the DNA TGTGCCACCAGTGACCCCCTTACTAGCGGCGAATACTACAATGAGCAGTTCTTC. Its translation is CATSDPLTSGEYYNEQFF.

The V call is TRBV20-1, the J call TRBJ1-5; 9 bases map to TRBD1. J lost 2 bases, V lost 5 bases, and 16 bases had no gene match. The CDR3 loop spans 18 amino acids. The germline gives CDR1 DFQATT, CDR2 SNEGSKA (reference sequence). CDR3 nucleotide sequence: TGCAGTGCTCTAAAAGTCCCCGGGACAGGGAAAGGCAATCAGCCCCAGCATTTT. It yields the protein CSALKVPGTGKGNQPQHF.

In its sample, this clonotype was seen a few times. This chain uses TRBV19 with TRBJ1-2; 7 bases are shared with TRBD1. This CDR3 contains 13 residues. The germline CDR1 and CDR2 sequences are LNHDA and SQIVND (reference sequence). J gave up 5 bases and V 9 bases, and 9 bases lay outside the gene matches. CDR3 protein: CASNEQGGYGYTF. DNA of the CDR3: TGTGCCAGCAACGAGCAGGGGGGTTATGGCTACACCTTC.